The 17 T cell receptor beta chains below were found in one sample sequenced in a study of blood T cell repertoires in COVID-19. Profiled with immunoSEQ multiplex PCR; TCRdb holds only in-frame clones, not every one. The sample lists about 210,000 clones; approximately 86% were seen once. Sequenced: peripheral blood. Receptors were obtained from a man aged 40-55 years with acute or convalescent COVID-19.

The chain carries TRBV5-4 and TRBJ2-2; 10 positions agree with TRBD2. The CDR3 sequence is 18 residues long. Trimming removed 4 bases from V and 8 bases from J; junction bases left unmatched: 17. Germline V lookup: CDR1 SGHNT, CDR2 YYREEE (reference sequence). The CDR3 loop is CASSDHGTRLAGQGELFF. The CDR3 DNA reads TGTGCCAGCAGCGATCACGGAACCCGACTAGCGGGTCAGGGGGAGCTGTTTTTT.

J is TRBJ1-4 and V is TRBV3-1 (or the pseudogene TRBV3-2); D perhaps matches TRBD1 (5 bases). Germline values: CDR1 LGHDT, CDR2 YNNKEL (reference sequence). V lost 1 base, J lost 5 bases, and 11 bases lay in between. The CDR3 is 15 residues long. CDR3 nucleotide sequence: TGTGCCAGCAGCCAAGCCGGGGGTACAAATGAAAAACTGTTTTTT. Protein: CASSQAGGTNEKLFF.

The V call is TRBV24-1, the J call TRBJ2-3; TRBD2 matches at 12 bases. From germline, CDR1 is KGHDR and CDR2 SFDVKD. This CDR3 spans 17 amino acids. The V gene end was trimmed by 4 bases and the J gene end by 5 bases; junction bases not matched to a gene: 9. The CDR3 DNA reads TGTGCCACCAGTGACGGGACTAGCGGGTTCATCGGAGATACGCAGTATTTT. This sequence encodes CATSDGTSGFIGDTQYF.

The chain combines TRBV14 with TRBJ2-5, with D possibly being TRBD2 (6 bases). Trimming removed 0 bases at V and 10 bases at J, with 21 bases between. The CDR3 extends over 16 amino acids. Germline CDR1 reads SGHDN; CDR2 reads FVKESK. CDR3 nucleotides: TGTGCCAGCAGCCAAGATATTGGTCGTCGGGCGGGGCTCCAGTACTTC. This encodes CASSQDIGRRAGLQYF.

The J gene is TRBJ2-1, the V gene TRBV7-2; no reliable D call. The CDR3 runs 15 residues. The germline gives CDR1 SGHTA, CDR2 FQGNSA. Trimming took off 5 bases at V and 10 bases at J, with 21 bases between the two ends. Here the CDR3 DNA reads TGTGCCAGCAGCCCCTACATGACTGGGTCATGGGAGCAGTTCTTC. The encoded protein is CASSPYMTGSWEQFF.

J is TRBJ2-5 and V is TRBV28; tentatively, D is TRBD1 (5 bases). The CDR3 has 18 amino acids. Looked up from germline, CDR1 is MDHEN and CDR2 is SYDVKM. Deletions cut 7 bases from V and 4 bases from J, with 28 bases between. Written as DNA, the CDR3 is TGTGCCAGCACCGGGTGGGGCTCGGGCACTGCGTTGATAGAGACCCAGTACTTC. Amino acids: CASTGWGSGTALIETQYF.

V and J are TRBV5-6 and TRBJ2-7; 10 bases are shared with TRBD1. The ends lost 0 bases at V and 4 bases at J; junction bases unmatched: 1. There are 14 residues in the CDR3. Germline CDR1 and CDR2: SGHDT and YYEEEE. CDR3 in DNA: TGTGCCAGCAGCTTGGGGGACAGGGGATACGAGCAGTACTTC. Translation gives CASSLGDRGYEQYF.

The genes are TRBV11-1 and TRBJ2-7; 9 nucleotides agree with TRBD1. Germline trimming cut 1 base from V and 1 base from J; bases unmatched to any gene: 5. Looked up from germline, CDR1 is SGHAT and CDR2 is FQDESV (reference sequence). There are 16 residues in the CDR3. This CDR3 reads CASSLVQGAVSYEQYF. The CDR3 DNA reads as TGTGCCAGCAGCTTAGTACAGGGGGCGGTGTCCTACGAGCAGTACTTC.

This chain joins TRBV6-4 and TRBJ1-6; D might be TRBD1 (6 bases). Germline CDR1 is MRHNA and CDR2 is SNTAGT. Trimming left V 6 bases short and J 8 bases short, with 17 bases between. The CDR3 contains 15 residues. CDR3 sequence: CASRIQGTADSPLHF. CDR3 sequence (DNA): TGTGCCAGCAGGATCCAGGGGACGGCGGATTCACCCCTCCACTTT.

The chain's CDR3 is CASSESGGLETQYF. Here the CDR3 DNA reads TGCGCCAGCAGTGAGAGTGGGGGCTTAGAGACCCAGTACTTC. The V and J genes are TRBV10-1 and TRBJ2-5, with D tentatively TRBD1 (6 bases). V dropped 2 bases and J dropped 4 bases, with 11 bases sitting between them. Germline V CDR1 and CDR2: WNHNN, SYGVQD (reference sequence). The CDR3 runs 14 residues.

The gene calls are TRBV29-1 and TRBJ1-1; D is unclear. The CDR3 sequence is 13 residues long. In germline, CDR1 is SQVTM, CDR2 ANQGSEA. V gave up 7 bases and J gave up 0 bases, with 12 bases separating them. This CDR3 is CSAVVAVNTEAFF. The CDR3 bases are TGCAGCGCGGTTGTGGCAGTGAACACTGAAGCTTTCTTT.

V and J are TRBV5-4 and TRBJ2-2, with TRBD2 identical over 13 bases. The CDR3 totals 17 residues. Germline-derived CDR1 and CDR2 are SGHNT and YYREEE (reference sequence). Trimming took 5 bases from V and 4 from J; bases not matched to a gene: 8. CDR3 protein: CASRPTSGGTFTGELFF. Written as DNA, the CDR3 is TGTGCCAGCAGACCGACTAGCGGGGGGACATTCACCGGGGAGCTGTTTTTT. Supplemented by reference TRBV5-4 and TRBJ2-2, the full variable domain reads ETGVTQSPTHLIKTRGQQVTLRCSSQSGHNTVSWYQQALGQGPQFIFQYYREEENGRGNFPPRFSGLQFPNYSSELNVNALELDDSALYLCASRPTSGGTFTGELFFGEGSRLTVL.

CDR3: CAWSTQGGSYGYTF. Here the CDR3 DNA reads TGTGCCTGGAGTACCCAAGGGGGTAGCTATGGCTACACCTTC. The chain employs TRBV30 and TRBJ1-2; a weak D match, TRBD1 (6 bases). This CDR3 region has 14 residues. Trimming stripped 2 bases from V and 4 bases from J, with 14 bases between. Germline V gene lookup returns CDR1 GTSNPN and CDR2 SVGIG (reference sequence).

V usage is TRBV7-2 and J usage is TRBJ2-7, with 7 bases lining up with TRBD1. The CDR3 extends over 13 amino acids. The germline V gene has CDR1 SGHTA and CDR2 FQGNSA. The junction had 4 bases not matched to a gene; V was cut back by 5 bases and J by 3 bases. In DNA form, the CDR3 reads TGTGCCAGCAGCCCTACAGGGGACTACGAGCAGTACTTC. It encodes CASSPTGDYEQYF.

The sample holds one count of this clone. This chain uses TRBV23-1 with TRBJ1-1; 7 nucleotides agree with TRBD1. TRBV23-1 is an ORF for which the function is uncertain. The CDR3 has 15 amino acids. The trim removed 2 bases at V and 4 bases at J, leaving 7 bases unmatched. The CDR3 loop reads CASSQPDREFTEAFF. DNA of the CDR3: TGCGCCAGCAGTCAACCCGACAGGGAGTTCACTGAAGCTTTCTTT.

The V gene is TRBV6-5, the J gene TRBJ2-7; the match to TRBD2 covers 9 bases. J was trimmed by 0 bases and V by 0 bases; bases with no gene match: 0. CDR1 and CDR2 from the germline V gene are MNHEY and SVGAGI. The CDR3 runs to 15 residues. DNA of the CDR3: TGTGCCAGCAGTTACTCGACTAGCGGCTCCTACGAGCAGTACTTC. It specifies CASSYSTSGSYEQYF.

The CDR3 sequence: CASSIRESINEQFF. CDR3 nucleotide sequence: TGTGCCAGTAGTATCCGGGAGTCTATCAATGAGCAGTTCTTC. J is TRBJ2-1 and V is TRBV19, with D perhaps matching TRBD2 (6 bases). V was trimmed by 3 bases and J by 6 bases, leaving 12 bases between them. There are 14 residues in the CDR3. The germline V gene encodes CDR1 LNHDA and CDR2 SQIVND (reference sequence).